These 14 T cell receptor beta chains were sequenced from one sample in a study of T cells in Graves' hyperthyroidism and ophthalmopathy. Researchers amplified the TCR beta CDR3 regions from RNA transcripts. The TCR CDR3 was amplified in a first-round RT-PCR using the HTBI primer set. One entry per CDR3 protein results from TCRdb running MiXCR on the multiplex PCR reads. The sample has about 500,000 distinct CDR3 sequences, approximately 14% seen once. Source material: blood. The receptors shown here come from a young woman with Graves' hyperthyroidism.

The chain combines TRBV7-6 with TRBJ2-7; D might be TRBD2 (6 bases). CDR1 SGHVS and CDR2 FNYEAQ come from the germline V gene. The V end lost 5 bases, the J end lost 6 bases, and 20 bases lay between the germline ends. The CDR3 consists of 15 residues. The CDR3 spells CASSPTSAAKGEQYF. The CDR3 DNA reads TGTGCCAGCAGCCCGACTAGTGCAGCAAAAGGCGAGCAGTACTTC.

This chain links TRBV30 with TRBJ2-1; 11 nucleotides align to TRBD2. Germline CDR1 reads GTSNPN; CDR2 reads SVGIG (reference sequence). Trimming removed 3 bases from V and 8 bases from J; junction bases left unmatched: 9. This CDR3 is 15 amino acids long. CDR3 DNA sequence: TGTGCCTGGAGCCCACTAGCGGGAGTCGCCGATGAGCAGTTCTTC. Protein product: CAWSPLAGVADEQFF. The entire variable domain, with the rest obtained from reference TRBV30 and TRBJ2-1, is as follows: SQTIHQWPATLVQPVGSPLSLECTVEGTSNPNLYWYRQAAGRGLQLLFYSVGIGQISSEVPQNLSASRPQDRQFILSSKKLLLSDSGFYLCAWSPLAGVADEQFFGPGTRLTVL.

This clonotype was counted between two and nine times. The rearrangement joins TRBV19 to TRBJ1-4, with no clear D. The V end was cut by 6 bases, the J end by 8 bases, with 7 bases between. Per the germline V gene, CDR1 is LNHDA and CDR2 is SQIVND (reference sequence). This CDR3 region has 11 residues. CDR3 protein: CASSREEKLFF. CDR3 nucleotide sequence: TGTGCCAGTAGCCGGGAGGAAAAACTGTTTTTT.

V is TRBV7-2 and J is TRBJ1-3; D call uncertain. This CDR3 comprises 15 residues. With 5 bases removed from V and 2 bases from J, the gap between germline ends came to 13 bases. Germline V gene data show CDR1 as SGHTA and CDR2 as FQGNSA. CDR3 DNA: TGTGCCAGCAGCCTTAACACCAATCCTGGAAACACCATATATTTT. Translated: CASSLNTNPGNTIYF.

This chain joins TRBV9 and TRBJ2-1; perhaps TRBD2 as D (5 bases). CDR1 and CDR2 (germline): SGDLS, YYNGEE. Trimming cost V 0 bases and J 7 bases, with 14 bases left between them. The CDR3 extends over 15 amino acids. DNA of the CDR3: TGTGCCAGCAGCGTAGACGACTATCCTATTAATGAGCAGTTCTTC. Its protein is CASSVDDYPINEQFF.

This clonotype appeared a few times. The rearrangement uses TRBV7-6 and TRBJ1-1, with no clear D. The CDR3 consists of 14 residues. Germline V gives CDR1 SGHVS, CDR2 FNYEAQ. V lost 3 bases to trimming and J lost 6 bases, with 14 bases between them. CDR3 region: CASSFGVTGSEAFF. The CDR3 DNA follows: TGTGCCAGCAGCTTCGGAGTGACGGGCTCTGAAGCTTTCTTT.

A few counts support this clonotype. The chain links TRBV6-2 or TRBV6-3 to TRBJ2-7, with D maybe TRBD2 (7 bases). Trimming stripped 5 bases from V and 2 bases from J, with 10 bases between. Germline assignment: CDR1 MNHEY and CDR2 SVGEGT. This CDR3 has 13 amino acids. CDR3 sequence: CASSMGGPYEQYV. As DNA, the CDR3 is TGTGCCAGCAGTATGGGGGGGCCCTACGAGCAGTACGTC.

This clonotype was detected ten times or more. J is TRBJ2-1 and V is TRBV5-1; weak D call: TRBD2 (6 bases). Trimming took off 0 bases at V and 1 base at J, with 14 bases between the two ends. The CDR3 extends over 17 amino acids. CDR1 and CDR2 from the germline V gene are SGHRS and YFSETQ. CDR3 DNA sequence: TGCGCCAGCAGCTTGGAAGGGGAGGTTGGTTCCTACAATGAGCAGTTCTTC. Translated, it gives CASSLEGEVGSYNEQFF.

This clonotype was observed at least ten times. This rearrangement joins TRBV27 to TRBJ2-1, with D possibly TRBD1 on 5 matching bases. CDR1 and CDR2 (germline): MNHEY, SMNVEV (reference sequence). The CDR3 runs 15 residues. Trimming took off 2 bases at V and 2 bases at J, with 10 bases between the two ends. The CDR3 DNA sequence: TGTGCCAGCAGTTTAGGGGCAGGGCCCTACAATGAGCAGTTCTTC. The encoded protein is CASSLGAGPYNEQFF.

The chain couples TRBV18 to TRBJ1-1, with no clear D. Germline values: CDR1 KGHSH, CDR2 LQKENI. Trimming cost V 8 bases and J 9 bases, with 13 bases left between them. The CDR3 sequence is 11 residues long. The CDR3 sequence is CASAPRGKAFF. The CDR3 DNA follows: TGTGCCAGCGCTCCGCGAGGGAAAGCTTTCTTT.

This clonotype was found many times. The chain uses TRBV7-2 and TRBJ2-7; 7 positions agree with TRBD2. The germline CDR1 and CDR2 sequences are SGHTA and FQGNSA. CDR3 length: 16 amino acids. V was pared by 6 bases and J by 4 bases, with 15 bases of the junction left unmatched. The CDR3 spells CASSLVSYGAGYEQYF. CDR3 sequence (DNA): TGTGCCAGCAGTCTCGTTAGTTATGGAGCGGGGTACGAGCAGTACTTC.

This clonotype was seen a few times. Mismatch with germline at one junction end may stem from a read error. This rearrangement joins TRBV7-3 to TRBJ1-6, with 8 bases identical to TRBD1. The CDR3 has 14 amino acids. The V gene's germline CDR1 is SGHTA and CDR2 FQGTGA. CDR3 sequence (DNA): TGTGCCCGCAGCTCAACAGGGGGGGGGTCACCCCTCCACTTT. Its translation: CARSSTGGGSPLHF.

This clonotype is judged medium-sized (0.01 to 0.1%). The rearrangement uses TRBV6-2 or TRBV6-3 and TRBJ2-6, with D hard to call. V was pared by 2 bases and J by 1 base, with 3 bases between. The germline gives CDR1 MNHEY, CDR2 SVGEGT. The CDR3 contains 14 residues. CDR3 coding DNA: TGTGCCAGCAGTTACGGGTCTGGGGCCAACGTCCTGACTTTC. Translated, it gives CASSYGSGANVLTF.

The chain joins TRBV5-1 to TRBJ2-1, with a possible D match to TRBD2 (5 bases). The CDR3 totals 16 residues. Germline lookup yields CDR1 SGHRS and CDR2 YFSETQ. V gave up 0 bases and J gave up 0 bases, with 10 bases separating them. This chain's CDR3 is CASSLAAGLSYNEQFF. CDR3 DNA: TGCGCCAGCAGCTTGGCCGCAGGACTCTCCTACAATGAGCAGTTCTTC.